These 21 T cell receptor beta chains share one sample of origin, sequenced in a study of shared clonotypes between healthy human individuals. The repertoire was sequenced with immunoSEQ multiplex PCR; TCRdb's copy has only in-frame clones and lacks some. The sample has about 960,000 clones; less than 85% are singletons. What was sequenced was memory CD4+ T cells sorted from blood. Subset here: CD45RA-negative fraction. These receptors were taken from a young man in good health.

This clone was observed at least ten times. The chain couples TRBV12-5 to TRBJ1-5; the D is unclear. Trimming left V 7 bases short and J 2 bases short, with 9 bases between. CDR1 is LGHNT and CDR2 is FRNRAP in the germline V gene. This CDR3 contains 13 residues. The CDR3 loop reads CASAREGNQPQHF. The DNA of the CDR3 is TGTGCTAGTGCCCGGGAAGGCAATCAGCCCCAGCATTTT.

The chain recombines TRBV7-8 with TRBJ1-6, with 7 nucleotides matching TRBD1. V shed 4 bases, J shed 7 bases, and the junction held 7 bases outside the gene matches. This CDR3 is 15 amino acids long. Germline CDR1 is SGHVS and CDR2 is FQNEAQ. CDR3 DNA: TGTGCCAGCAGCTATTCACAGGGGCCGAATTCACCCCTCCACTTT. Residues: CASSYSQGPNSPLHF.

This chain joins TRBV2 and TRBJ1-5; D uncertain. Trimming took 4 bases from V and 6 from J, leaving 10 bases between them. Germline V gene sequence: CDR1 SNHLY, CDR2 FYNNEI. The length of the CDR3 is 13 residues. The CDR3 loop reads CASSVGFGQPQHF. For the CDR3, the DNA is TGTGCCAGCAGTGTGGGGTTTGGTCAGCCCCAGCATTTT.

This clone was picked up one time. V gene TRBV7-9 combines with J gene TRBJ2-5; 10 positions match TRBD1. The CDR3 loop spans 14 amino acids. The germline V gene encodes CDR1 SEHNR and CDR2 FQNEAQ (reference sequence). Germline trimming cut 4 bases from V and 5 bases from J; bases unmatched to any gene: 4. The CDR3 sequence: CASSSGQGRETQYF. CDR3 nucleotide sequence: TGTGCCAGCAGCTCGGGACAGGGGCGGGAGACCCAGTACTTC.

The chain is built from TRBV6-5 and TRBJ2-1, with 8 bases that match TRBD1. Germline V gene data show CDR1 as MNHEY and CDR2 as SVGAGI. J was trimmed by 15 bases and V by 2 bases; bases with no gene match: 3. CDR3 length: 11 amino acids. The CDR3 is CASSYGDRPFF. The CDR3 DNA follows: TGTGCCAGCAGTTACGGGGACAGGCCGTTCTTC.

This chain uses TRBV30 with TRBJ1-1, with 10 bases identical to TRBD1. V shed 5 bases, J shed 5 bases, and the junction held 8 bases outside the gene matches. The CDR3 is 14 residues long. Per germline, CDR1 GTSNPN and CDR2 SVGIG (reference sequence). The DNA of the CDR3 is TGTGCCTGGTCACCCGGGACAGGGGTAACTGAAGCTTTCTTT. Encoded protein: CAWSPGTGVTEAFF.

This clone has only one observation. The gene calls are TRBV7-3 and TRBJ1-1, with D possibly matching TRBD1 (5 bases). The CDR3 runs 16 residues. V lost 1 base, J lost 5 bases, and 17 bases lay in between. Germline CDR1 and CDR2: SGHTA and FQGTGA. The CDR3 DNA is TGTGCCAGCAGCTTAAGTCCAGCGAGGGGTGGGACTGAAGCTTTCTTT. It codes for CASSLSPARGGTEAFF.

J is TRBJ1-2 and V is TRBV9, with a possible D match to TRBD1 (6 bases). The CDR3 extends over 16 amino acids. Trimming pared 0 bases from V and 3 bases from J, leaving 15 bases between. Germline CDR1 and CDR2: SGDLS and YYNGEE. The CDR3 reads CASSVGGTGSHYGYTF. The CDR3 DNA is TGTGCCAGCAGCGTAGGAGGTACAGGGTCCCACTATGGCTACACCTTC.

The chain links TRBV10-1 to TRBJ1-1; 7 bases line up with TRBD1. Germline CDR1 is WNHNN and CDR2 is SYGVQD (reference sequence). V was clipped by 6 bases and J by 3 bases; unmatched bases: 4. The CDR3 covers 13 residues. In DNA form, the CDR3 reads TGCGCCAGCAGGGTCGACAGGGACACTGAAGCTTTCTTT. This gives the protein CASRVDRDTEAFF.

This clone appeared once. The rearrangement uses TRBV11-2 and TRBJ2-1; TRBD2 matches 7 bases. The CDR3 contains 16 residues. Germline loops: CDR1 SGHAT, CDR2 FQNNGV. The V and J ends lost 2 bases and 1 base, in that order; junction bases with no gene match: 5. CDR3: CASSLFGGGSYNEQFF. The CDR3 coding sequence is TGTGCCAGCAGCTTATTTGGGGGGGGTTCCTACAATGAGCAGTTCTTC.

The chain combines TRBV5-8 with TRBJ1-6; maybe TRBD1 (5 bases). The V and J ends lost 1 base and 6 bases respectively, with 14 bases between them. Germline lookup yields CDR1 SGHTS and CDR2 YDEGEE. The CDR3 covers 16 residues. CDR3 nucleotides: TGTGCCAGCAGCTTGAGAAGGGGTTTAGGTAATTCACCCCTCCACTTT. Translation gives CASSLRRGLGNSPLHF.

This chain joins TRBV6-1 and TRBJ1-4, with 10 bases lining up with TRBD1. Germline V CDR1 and CDR2: MNHNS, SASEGT. V was pared by 9 bases and J by 8 bases, with 6 bases of the junction left unmatched. This CDR3 has 13 amino acids. In DNA, the CDR3 is TGTGCCAGTTGGTCGGGACAGGGGGAAAAACTGTTTTTT. It is translated as CASWSGQGEKLFF.

The chain employs TRBV5-4 and TRBJ1-1; 8 positions match TRBD1. Germline CDR1 SGHNT, CDR2 YYREEE (reference sequence). Germline trimming cut 4 bases from V and 0 bases from J; bases unmatched to any gene: 5. This CDR3 region has 15 residues. CDR3 loop: CASSIETGVNTEAFF. CDR3 DNA sequence: TGTGCCAGCAGCATCGAGACAGGGGTGAACACTGAAGCTTTCTTT.

The CDR3 here is CASSQDWGAKNIQYF. As DNA, the CDR3 is TGTGCCAGCAGCCAAGATTGGGGTGCCAAAAACATTCAGTACTTC. The gene calls are TRBV4-2 and TRBJ2-4; no reliable D call. Germline-derived CDR1 and CDR2 are LGHNA and YNFKEQ. This CDR3 is built from 15 residues. The V and J ends lost 0 bases and 1 base respectively, with 7 bases between them.

This clone appeared once. The chain employs TRBV14 and TRBJ1-3, with D hard to call. This CDR3 contains 16 residues. Germline CDR1 is SGHDN and CDR2 is FVKESK. Deletions cut 0 bases from V and 0 bases from J, with 9 bases between. The CDR3 region is CASSQDVLSSGNTIYF. The CDR3, as DNA: TGTGCCAGCAGCCAAGACGTCCTGAGCTCTGGAAACACCATATATTTT.

This clone was observed a few times. The genes are TRBV6-4 and TRBJ1-6, with 9 positions matching TRBD1. CDR3 length: 15 amino acids. From germline, CDR1 is MRHNA and CDR2 SNTAGT. V dropped 2 bases and J dropped 7; count of bases not matched to a gene: 3. CDR3: CASSDGTGRNSPLHF. CDR3 sequence (DNA): TGTGCCAGCAGTGACGGGACAGGGAGGAATTCACCCCTCCACTTT.

The sample holds a few counts of this clone. The sample has other DNA sequences that encode this CDR3 too. This chain links TRBV4-3 with TRBJ2-2, with 10 positions matching TRBD2. Unmatched junction bases numbered 6, after V lost 0 bases and J lost 5 bases. Germline CDR1 reads LGHNA; CDR2 reads YSLEER. The CDR3 covers 17 residues. The CDR3 sequence is CASSQEVLAGRTGELFF. CDR3 coding DNA: TGCGCCAGCAGCCAAGAAGTACTAGCGGGACGGACCGGGGAGCTGTTTTTT.

V usage is TRBV18 and J usage is TRBJ1-4; no clear D gene. The CDR3 sequence is 17 residues long. The V gene lost 2 bases and the J gene lost 0 bases, with 13 bases spanning the gap. Germline CDR1 and CDR2: KGHSH and LQKENI. CDR3 nucleotides: TGTGCCAGCTCACCAATGAGTTCTGGGGCAACTAATGAAAAACTGTTTTTT. Residues: CASSPMSSGATNEKLFF.

J is TRBJ2-3 and V is TRBV7-2, with TRBD1 identical over 10 bases. The CDR3 runs 16 residues. Germline-derived CDR1 and CDR2 are SGHTA and FQGNSA. V lost 6 bases and J lost 3; bases outside the gene matches: 9. The CDR3: CASSPLPGQGTDTQYF. CDR3 DNA sequence: TGTGCCAGCAGTCCCCTTCCGGGACAGGGGACAGATACGCAGTATTTT.

This clone was observed a handful of times. The chain has TRBV19 and TRBJ1-6; no reliable D call. The germline V and J ends were trimmed by 3 bases and 6 bases, with 6 bases remaining between them. The CDR3 sequence is 13 residues long. Germline CDR1 and CDR2: LNHDA and SQIVND (reference sequence). The CDR3 here is CASSIESNSPLHF. For the CDR3, the DNA is TGTGCCAGTAGTATCGAATCTAATTCACCCCTCCACTTT.

The chain links TRBV18 to TRBJ1-5; TRBD1 is a possible D gene (6 bases). With 3 bases removed from V and 7 bases from J, the gap between germline ends came to 19 bases. Germline CDR1 and CDR2: KGHSH and LQKENI. CDR3 length: 16 residues. CDR3 sequence (DNA): TGTGCCAGCTCACCCAGTGATACAGGGTCAGGGCAGCCCCAGCATTTT. Its translation is CASSPSDTGSGQPQHF.